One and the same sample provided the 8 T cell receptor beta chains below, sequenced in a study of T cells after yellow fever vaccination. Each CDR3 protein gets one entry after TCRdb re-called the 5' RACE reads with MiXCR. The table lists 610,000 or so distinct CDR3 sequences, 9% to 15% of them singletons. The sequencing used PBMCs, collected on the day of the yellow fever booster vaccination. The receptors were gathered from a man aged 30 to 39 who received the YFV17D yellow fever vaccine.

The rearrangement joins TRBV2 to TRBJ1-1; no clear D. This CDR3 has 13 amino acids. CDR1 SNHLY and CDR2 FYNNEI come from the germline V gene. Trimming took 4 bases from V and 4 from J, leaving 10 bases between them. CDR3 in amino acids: CASSVFESTEAFF. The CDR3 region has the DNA TGTGCCAGCAGTGTATTTGAGAGCACTGAAGCTTTCTTT. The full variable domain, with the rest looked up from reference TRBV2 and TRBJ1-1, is EPEVTQTPSHQVTQMGQEVILRCVPISNHLYFYWYRQILGQKVEFLVSFYNNEISEKSEIFDDQFSVERPDGSNFTLKIRSTKLEDSAMYFCASSVFESTEAFFGQGTRLTVV.

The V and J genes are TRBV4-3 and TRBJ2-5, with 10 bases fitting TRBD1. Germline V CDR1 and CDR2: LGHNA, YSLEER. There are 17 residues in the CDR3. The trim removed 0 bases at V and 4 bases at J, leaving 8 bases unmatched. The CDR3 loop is CASSQEFRGTGAETQYF. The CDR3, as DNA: TGCGCCAGCAGCCAAGAGTTTAGGGGGACAGGGGCAGAGACCCAGTACTTC.

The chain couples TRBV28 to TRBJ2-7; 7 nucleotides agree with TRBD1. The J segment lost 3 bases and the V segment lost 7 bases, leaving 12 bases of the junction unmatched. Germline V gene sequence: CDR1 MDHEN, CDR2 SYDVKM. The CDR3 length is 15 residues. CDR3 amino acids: CASTSGTVDSYEQYF. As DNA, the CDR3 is TGTGCCAGCACCTCGGGGACAGTTGACAGCTACGAGCAGTACTTC.

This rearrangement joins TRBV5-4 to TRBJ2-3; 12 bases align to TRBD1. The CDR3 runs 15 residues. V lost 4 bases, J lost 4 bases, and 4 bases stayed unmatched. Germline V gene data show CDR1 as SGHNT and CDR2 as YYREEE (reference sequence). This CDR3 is CASSRDRGRPDTQYF. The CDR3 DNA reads TGTGCCAGCAGCCGGGACAGGGGGCGCCCAGATACGCAGTATTTT.

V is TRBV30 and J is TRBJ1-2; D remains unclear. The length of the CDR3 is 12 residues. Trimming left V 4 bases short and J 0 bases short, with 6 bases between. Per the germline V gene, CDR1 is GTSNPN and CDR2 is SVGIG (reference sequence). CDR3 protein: CAWTLANYGYTF. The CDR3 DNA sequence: TGTGCCTGGACATTAGCTAACTATGGCTACACCTTC.

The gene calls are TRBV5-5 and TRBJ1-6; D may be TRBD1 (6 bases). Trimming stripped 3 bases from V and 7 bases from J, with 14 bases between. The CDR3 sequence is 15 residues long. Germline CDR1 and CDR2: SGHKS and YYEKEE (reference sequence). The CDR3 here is CASSWEGQPNSPLHF. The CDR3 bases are TGTGCCAGCAGCTGGGAAGGACAGCCAAATTCACCCCTCCACTTT. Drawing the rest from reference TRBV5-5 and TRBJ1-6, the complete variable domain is DAGVTQSPTHLIKTRGQQVTLRCSPISGHKSVSWYQQVLGQGPQFIFQYYEKEERGRGNFPDRFSARQFPNYSSELNVNALLLGDSALYLCASSWEGQPNSPLHFGNGTRLTVT.

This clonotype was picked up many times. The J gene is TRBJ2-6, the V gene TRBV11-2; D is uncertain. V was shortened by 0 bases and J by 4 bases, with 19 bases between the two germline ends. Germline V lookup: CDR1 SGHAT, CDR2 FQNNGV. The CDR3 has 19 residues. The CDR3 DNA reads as TGTGCCAGCAGCTTAGAGGGTAGGCAAGGGCCGAAGGGGGCCAACGTCCTGACTTTC. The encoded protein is CASSLEGRQGPKGANVLTF.

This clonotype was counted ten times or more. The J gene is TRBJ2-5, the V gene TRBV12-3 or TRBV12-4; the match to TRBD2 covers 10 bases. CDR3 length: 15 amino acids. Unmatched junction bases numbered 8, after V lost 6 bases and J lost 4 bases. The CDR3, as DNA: TGTGCCAGCAGAGCCCTAGCGGGAGTCCCAGAGACCCAGTACTTC. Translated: CASRALAGVPETQYF.